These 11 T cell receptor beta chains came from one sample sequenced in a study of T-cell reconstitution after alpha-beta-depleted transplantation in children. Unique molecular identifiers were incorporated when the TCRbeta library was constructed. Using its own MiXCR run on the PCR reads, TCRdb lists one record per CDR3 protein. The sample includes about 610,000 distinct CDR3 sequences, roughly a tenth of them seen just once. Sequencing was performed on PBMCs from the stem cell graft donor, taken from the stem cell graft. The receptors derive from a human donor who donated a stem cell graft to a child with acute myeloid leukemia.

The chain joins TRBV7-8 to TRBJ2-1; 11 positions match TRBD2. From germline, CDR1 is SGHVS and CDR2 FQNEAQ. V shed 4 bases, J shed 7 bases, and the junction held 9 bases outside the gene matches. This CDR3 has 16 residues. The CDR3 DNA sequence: TGTGCCAGCAGCTATGACCTAGCGGGAGGAAGGAATGAGCAGTTCTTC. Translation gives CASSYDLAGGRNEQFF. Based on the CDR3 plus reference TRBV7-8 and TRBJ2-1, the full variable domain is GAGVSQSPRYKVAKRGQDVALRCDPISGHVSLFWYQQALGQGPEFLTYFQNEAQLDKSGLPSDRFFAERPEGSVSTLKIQRTQQEDSAVYLCASSYDLAGGRNEQFFGPGTRLTVL.

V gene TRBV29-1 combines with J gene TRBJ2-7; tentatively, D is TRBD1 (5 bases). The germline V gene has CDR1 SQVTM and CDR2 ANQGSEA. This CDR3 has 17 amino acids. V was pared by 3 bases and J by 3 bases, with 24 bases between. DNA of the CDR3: TGCAGCGTTGAGAAGTGGGATACCCAGATCAGGGACTACGAGCAGTACTTC. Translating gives CSVEKWDTQIRDYEQYF.

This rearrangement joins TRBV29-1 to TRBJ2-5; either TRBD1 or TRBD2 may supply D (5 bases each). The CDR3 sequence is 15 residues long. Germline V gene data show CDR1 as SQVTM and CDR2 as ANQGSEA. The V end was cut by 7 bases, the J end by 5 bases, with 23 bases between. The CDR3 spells CSGFGVQRGLETQYF. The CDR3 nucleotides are TGCAGCGGGTTCGGGGTTCAGAGGGGTTTGGAGACCCAGTACTTC. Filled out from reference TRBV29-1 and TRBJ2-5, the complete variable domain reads SAVISQKPSRDICQRGTSLTIQCQVDSQVTMMFWYRQQPGQSLTLIATANQGSEATYESGFVIDKFPISRPNLTFSTLTVSNMSPEDSSIYLCSGFGVQRGLETQYFGPGTRLLVL.

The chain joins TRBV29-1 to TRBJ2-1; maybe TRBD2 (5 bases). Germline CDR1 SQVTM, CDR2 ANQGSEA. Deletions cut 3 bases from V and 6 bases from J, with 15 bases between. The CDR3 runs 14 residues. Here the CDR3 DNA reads TGCAGCGTTGAGGGGTCCGGGGTGGGCAATGAGCAGTTCTTC. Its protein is CSVEGSGVGNEQFF.

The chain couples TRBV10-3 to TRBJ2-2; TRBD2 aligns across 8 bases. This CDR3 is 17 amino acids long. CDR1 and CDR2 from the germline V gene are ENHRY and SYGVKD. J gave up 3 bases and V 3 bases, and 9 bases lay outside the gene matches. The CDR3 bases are TGTGCCATCAGTGACAGCAGGACTAGCCCCGACACCGGGGAGCTGTTTTTT. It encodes CAISDSRTSPDTGELFF.

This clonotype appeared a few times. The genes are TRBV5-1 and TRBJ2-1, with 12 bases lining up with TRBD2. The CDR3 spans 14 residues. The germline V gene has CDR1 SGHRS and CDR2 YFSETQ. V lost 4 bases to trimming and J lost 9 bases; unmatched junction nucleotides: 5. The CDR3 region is CASSGLAGMAEQFF. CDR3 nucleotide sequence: TGCGCCAGCAGCGGACTAGCGGGAATGGCTGAGCAGTTCTTC.

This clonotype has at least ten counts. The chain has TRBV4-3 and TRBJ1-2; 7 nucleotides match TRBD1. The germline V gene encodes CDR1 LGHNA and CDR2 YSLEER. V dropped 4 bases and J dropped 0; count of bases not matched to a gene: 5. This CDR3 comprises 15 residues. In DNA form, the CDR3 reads TGCGCCAGCAGCCCCGGACAGGTCTCTAACTATGGCTACACCTTC. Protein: CASSPGQVSNYGYTF.

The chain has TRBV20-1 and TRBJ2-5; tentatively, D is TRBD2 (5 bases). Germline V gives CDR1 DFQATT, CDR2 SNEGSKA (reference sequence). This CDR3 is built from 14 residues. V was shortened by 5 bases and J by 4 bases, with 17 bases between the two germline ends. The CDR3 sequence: CSALISGSTETQYF. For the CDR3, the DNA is TGCAGTGCTCTAATATCTGGGAGTACAGAGACCCAGTACTTC.

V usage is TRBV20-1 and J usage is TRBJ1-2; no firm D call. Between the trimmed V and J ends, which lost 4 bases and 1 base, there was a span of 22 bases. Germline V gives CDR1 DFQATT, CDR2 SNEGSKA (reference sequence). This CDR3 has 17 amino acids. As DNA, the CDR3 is TGCAGTGCTACTGAGGCGGAACGTCTCTTCCTTAACTATGGCTACACCTTC. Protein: CSATEAERLFLNYGYTF.

The CDR3 coding sequence is TGTGCCAGCAGTTACGCTGGACAGACCGGCTCCTACAATGAGCAGTTCTTC. Amino acid sequence: CASSYAGQTGSYNEQFF. The gene calls are TRBV6-2 or TRBV6-3 and TRBJ2-1; weak D call: TRBD1 (6 bases). Germline CDR1 MNHEY, CDR2 SVGEGT. The V gene lost 2 bases and the J gene lost 0 bases, with 14 bases spanning the gap. The CDR3 extends over 17 amino acids.

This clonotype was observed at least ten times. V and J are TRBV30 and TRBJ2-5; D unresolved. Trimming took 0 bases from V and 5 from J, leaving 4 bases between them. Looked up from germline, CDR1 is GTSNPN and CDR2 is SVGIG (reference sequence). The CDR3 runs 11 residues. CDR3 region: CAWSVRETQYF. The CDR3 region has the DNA TGTGCCTGGAGTGTTCGGGAGACCCAGTACTTC.